These 9 T cell receptor beta chains were sequenced from one sample in a study of blood T cell repertoires in COVID-19. Clones were read by immunoSEQ multiplex PCR, and TCRdb kept only the in-frame ones, dropping some. The sample lists approximately 150,000 clones; roughly 84% were seen once. The sample taken for sequencing was peripheral blood. These receptors came from a man aged 25-45 years with COVID-19, enrolled during active disease.

This clone has only one observation. The rearrangement joins TRBV5-8 to TRBJ2-1; D gene unclear. CDR1 is SGHTS, CDR2 YDEGEE, per germline. CDR3 length: 15 residues. Trimming shortened V by 0 bases and J by 9 bases, and 16 bases separated the two germline ends. The CDR3 region has the DNA TGTGCCAGCAGCTTGGAGGTAGCACTTCGAAGTGAGCAGTTCTTC. Translating it yields CASSLEVALRSEQFF.

The CDR3 DNA sequence: TGTGCCAGCAGTTTACAGTCCTCGGGACCGGAGCTCGGGGGTGAGCAGTTCTTC. Translated: CASSLQSSGPELGGEQFF. J is TRBJ2-1 and V is TRBV27, with a possible D match to TRBD2 (6 bases). The V and J ends lost 2 bases and 9 bases respectively, with 26 bases between them. This CDR3 is 18 amino acids long. Germline values: CDR1 MNHEY, CDR2 SMNVEV (reference sequence).

This chain connects TRBV28 to TRBJ2-7; TRBD1 matches at 8 bases. Germline lookup yields CDR1 MDHEN and CDR2 SYDVKM. The J segment lost 2 bases and the V segment lost 7 bases, leaving 7 bases of the junction unmatched. The CDR3 has 14 amino acids. In DNA, the CDR3 is TGTGCCAGCATTCTTCGGACAGGGACCTACGAGCAGTACTTC. This encodes CASILRTGTYEQYF. The full variable domain, rest sourced from reference TRBV28 and TRBJ2-7, is DVKVTQSSRYLVKRTGEKVFLECVQDMDHENMFWYRQDPGLGLRLIYFSYDVKMKEKGDIPEGYSVSREKKERFSLILESASTNQTSMYLCASILRTGTYEQYFGPGTRLTVT.

The chain is built from TRBV6-5 and TRBJ2-2; D remains unclear. This CDR3 region has 12 residues. The germline gives CDR1 MNHEY, CDR2 SVGAGI. V lost 6 bases and J lost 7, with 9 bases in between. CDR3 loop: CASRVQYGELFF. Here the CDR3 DNA reads TGTGCCAGCAGGGTCCAGTACGGGGAGCTGTTTTTT.

The rearrangement joins TRBV9 to TRBJ1-6, with a possible D match to TRBD1 (6 bases). The CDR3 spans 15 residues. Germline-derived CDR1 and CDR2 are SGDLS and YYNGEE. With 0 bases removed from V and 10 bases from J, the gap between germline ends came to 14 bases. The CDR3 here is CASSVEEVGGSPLHF. In nucleotides, the CDR3 is TGTGCCAGCAGCGTAGAAGAGGTTGGGGGCTCACCCCTCCACTTT.

V gene TRBV6-5 combines with J gene TRBJ1-4; unclear D gene. Trimming left V 7 bases short and J 8 bases short, with 17 bases between. Germline V gene lookup returns CDR1 MNHEY and CDR2 SVGAGI. This CDR3 spans 14 amino acids. The CDR3 DNA reads TGTGCCAGCACCCAAAAGACACCGCCGGAAAAACTGTTTTTT. The encoded protein is CASTQKTPPEKLFF.

V usage is TRBV11-2 and J usage is TRBJ1-1; the D is unclear. Germline assignment: CDR1 SGHAT and CDR2 FQNNGV. The CDR3 is made up of 12 amino acids. Trimming pared 5 bases from V and 5 bases from J, leaving 9 bases between. CDR3 bases: TGTGCCAGCAGCCCCGTCGTTACTGAAGCTTTCTTT. Translated: CASSPVVTEAFF.

This clone has a handful of counts. J is TRBJ2-5 and V is TRBV28; 9 bases agree with TRBD2. The CDR3 loop spans 14 amino acids. Germline values: CDR1 MDHEN, CDR2 SYDVKM. V gave up 8 bases and J gave up 4 bases; unmatched junction bases: 8. CDR3 nucleotide sequence: TGTGCCAGCGGGCTAGCGGGATTCTCAGAGACCCAGTACTTC. Protein: CASGLAGFSETQYF.

The rearrangement joins TRBV4-3 to TRBJ2-3; 7 nucleotides match TRBD2. Germline CDR1 reads LGHNA; CDR2 reads YSLEER. V gave up 4 bases and J gave up 2 bases; unmatched junction bases: 6. The CDR3 is made up of 15 amino acids. The CDR3 loop is CASSRGLSYTDTQYF. Here the CDR3 DNA reads TGCGCCAGCAGCCGGGGACTATCTTACACAGATACGCAGTATTTT.